This TCR beta chain is drawn from a study of cytomegalovirus exposure and HLA in healthy donors. A multiplex PCR was run with 60 Vbeta primers and 13 Jbeta primers. Generated by immunoSEQ multiplex PCR, the TCRdb table keeps only in-frame clones and is missing some. The sample has some 120,000 clones; 77% are singletons. From germline, CDR1 is MGHRA and CDR2 YSYEKL. Trimming took 1 base from V and 3 from J; bases not matched to a gene: 7. This CDR3 is 17 amino acids long. The source of this sequence is a man aged 18 to 30 in good health and CMV-seropositive. The specimen was PBMCs. V and J are TRBV4-1 and TRBJ2-3, with TRBD2 matching 10 bases. CDR3 in amino acids: CASSQVLLAGATDTQYF. The CDR3 DNA follows: TGCGCCAGCAGCCAAGTCCTTCTAGCGGGGGCAACAGATACGCAGTATTTT.